This T cell receptor beta chain originates from a study of cytomegalovirus exposure and HLA in healthy donors. The PCR contained 60 Vbeta and 13 Jbeta primers. The method was immunoSEQ multiplex PCR; TCRdb's version includes in-frame clones alone and lacks a portion of them. Here the sample spans about 85,000 clones, 80% being singletons. This CDR3 is built from 12 residues. The V gene's germline CDR1 is ENHRY and CDR2 SYGVKD. The junction had 4 bases not matched to a gene; V was cut back by 10 bases and J by 5 bases. The chain joins TRBV10-3 to TRBJ2-2, with 7 bases lining up with TRBD2. The TCR comes from a man between 45 and 60 years old in good health and CMV-seropositive. The specimen sequenced was PBMCs. CDR3 sequence: CATAGETGELFF. CDR3 in DNA: TGTGCCACCGCGGGGGAAACCGGGGAGCTGTTTTTT.